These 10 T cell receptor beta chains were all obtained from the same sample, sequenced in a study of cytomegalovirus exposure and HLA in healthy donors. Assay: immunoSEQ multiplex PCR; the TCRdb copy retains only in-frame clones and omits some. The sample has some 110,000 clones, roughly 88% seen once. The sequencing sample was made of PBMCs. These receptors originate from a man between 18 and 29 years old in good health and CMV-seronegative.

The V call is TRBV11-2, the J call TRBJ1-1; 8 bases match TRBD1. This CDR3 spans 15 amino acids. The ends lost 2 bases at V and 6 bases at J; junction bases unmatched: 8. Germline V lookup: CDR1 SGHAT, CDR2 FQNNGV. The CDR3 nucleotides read TGTGCCAGCAGCTTAATAACAGGGGGGGGCCCTGAAGCTTTCTTT. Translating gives CASSLITGGGPEAFF.

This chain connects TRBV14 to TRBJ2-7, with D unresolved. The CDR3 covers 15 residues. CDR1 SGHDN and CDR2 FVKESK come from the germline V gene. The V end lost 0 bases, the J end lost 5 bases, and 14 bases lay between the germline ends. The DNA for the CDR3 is TGTGCCAGCAGCCAAGAGGGCAGGCCCCCCGACGAGCAGTACTTC. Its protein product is CASSQEGRPPDEQYF.

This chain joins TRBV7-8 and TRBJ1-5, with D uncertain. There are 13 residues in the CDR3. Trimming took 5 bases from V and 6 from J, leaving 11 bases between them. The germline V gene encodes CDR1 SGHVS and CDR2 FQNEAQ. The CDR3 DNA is TGTGCCAGCAGCCCCCGTTTCCGTCAGCCCCAGCATTTT. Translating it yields CASSPRFRQPQHF.

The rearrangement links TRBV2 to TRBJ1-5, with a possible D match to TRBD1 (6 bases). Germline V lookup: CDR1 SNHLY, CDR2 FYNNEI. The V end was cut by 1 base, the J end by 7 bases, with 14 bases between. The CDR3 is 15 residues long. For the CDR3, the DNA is TGTGCCAGCAGTGAAGTTGGGGGGGCTAAACAGCCCCAGCATTTT. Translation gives CASSEVGGAKQPQHF.

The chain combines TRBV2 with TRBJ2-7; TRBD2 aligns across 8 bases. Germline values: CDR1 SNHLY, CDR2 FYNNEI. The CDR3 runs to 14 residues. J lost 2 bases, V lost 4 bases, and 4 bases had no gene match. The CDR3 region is CASSAGTRPYEQYF. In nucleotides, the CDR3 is TGTGCCAGCAGTGCCGGGACTAGGCCCTACGAGCAGTACTTC.

In nucleotides, the CDR3 is TGTGCCAGCTCACCACTGGGTAGCATAATGAACACTGAAGCTTTCTTT. This translates into CASSPLGSIMNTEAFF. The V call is TRBV18, the J call TRBJ1-1, with D hard to call. Germline-derived CDR1 and CDR2 are KGHSH and LQKENI. The V end lost 1 base, the J end lost 0 bases, and 12 bases lay between the germline ends. There are 16 residues in the CDR3.

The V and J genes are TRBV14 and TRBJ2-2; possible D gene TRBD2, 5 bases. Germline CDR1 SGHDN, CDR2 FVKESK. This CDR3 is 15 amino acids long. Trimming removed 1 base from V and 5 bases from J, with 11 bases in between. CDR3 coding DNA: TGTGCCAGCAGCCAAGTTCTAGCTGCGACCGGGGAGCTGTTTTTT. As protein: CASSQVLAATGELFF.

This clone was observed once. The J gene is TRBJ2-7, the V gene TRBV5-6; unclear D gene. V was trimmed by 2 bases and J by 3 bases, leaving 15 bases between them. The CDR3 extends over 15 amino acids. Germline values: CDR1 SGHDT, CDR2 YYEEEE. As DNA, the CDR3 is TGTGCCAGCAGCTTCTTGTCAGGCGATCGCTACGAGCAGTACTTC. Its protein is CASSFLSGDRYEQYF.

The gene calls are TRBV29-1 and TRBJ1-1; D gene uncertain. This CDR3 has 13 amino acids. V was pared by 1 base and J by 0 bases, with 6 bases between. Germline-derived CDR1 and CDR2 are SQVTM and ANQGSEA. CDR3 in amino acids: CSVEGRMNTEAFF. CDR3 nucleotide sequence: TGCAGCGTTGAAGGCAGGATGAACACTGAAGCTTTCTTT.

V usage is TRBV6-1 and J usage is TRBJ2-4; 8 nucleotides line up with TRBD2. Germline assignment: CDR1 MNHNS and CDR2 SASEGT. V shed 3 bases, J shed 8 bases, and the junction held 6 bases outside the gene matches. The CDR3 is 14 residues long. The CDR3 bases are TGTGCCAGCAGTGACCCCGGGGGGGCGGACATTCAGTACTTC. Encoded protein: CASSDPGGADIQYF.